A selection of T cell receptor beta chains follows, all from one sample in a study of CXCR3-negative and CXCR3-positive naive CD8 T cells. TCRdb reworked the 5' RACE reads into one entry per CDR3 protein, no DNA. Here the sample table reports roughly 7,900 distinct CDR3 sequences. Sequencing was performed on naive CXCR3- CD8+ T cells from blood. The receptors originated from a human donor in good health. Some clones in this sample may be carry-over from other donors' samples. Both conserved end residues are part of each CDR3. Clone size is not always given. Where it is, it says once, few, many or a class for expanded clones.

>.|TRBV29-1|TRBJ1-1
CSVEGVTEAFF
>.|TRBV29-1|TRBJ1-1
CSVEQLGTPEAFF
>.|TRBV20-1|TRBJ2-3
CSARGGLAGPRTDTQYF
>.|TRBV29-1|TRBJ1-1
CSVEGERTEAFF
>.|TRBV27|TRBJ2-3
CASSLSTDTQYF
>medium-sized|TRBV4-3|TRBJ2-1
CASSQVWRESGNEQFF
>.|TRBV10-3|TRBJ2-2
CAISEVWDSSNTGELFF
>.|TRBV29-1|TRBJ1-2
CSVPRTVYGYTF
>medium-sized|TRBV3-1|TRBJ2-5
CASSPPTETQYF
>.|TRBV19|TRBJ2-7
CASSINSGGTYEQYF
>medium-sized|TRBV11-2|TRBJ2-5
CASSLEAGEYETQYF
>medium-sized|TRBV24-1|TRBJ2-1
CATSAISVGSYNEQFF
>.|TRBV5-4|TRBJ2-6
CASSLSGGGPGANVLTF
>medium-sized|TRBV7-9|TRBJ2-2
CASSPNLGPSGSANTGELFF
>.|TRBV7-9|TRBJ1-2
CASSPGVSHYGYTF
>.|TRBV5-1|TRBJ2-7
CASRSSSSYEQYF
>.|TRBV12-3/TRBV12-4|TRBJ2-3
CASSFRAGTDTQYF
>.|TRBV4-3|TRBJ1-1
CASSQASEFLREGEAFF
>.|TRBV11-2|TRBJ2-1
CASSSSRRWNRISYNEQFF
>.|TRBV29-1|TRBJ2-3
CSVEDSGTVSTDTQYF
>medium-sized|TRBV7-2|TRBJ1-4
CASSLAVGGENEKLFF
>medium-sized|TRBV20-1|TRBJ2-3
CSARNSGRESDTQYF
>.|TRBV6-6|TRBJ2-7
CASSPGVSYEQYF